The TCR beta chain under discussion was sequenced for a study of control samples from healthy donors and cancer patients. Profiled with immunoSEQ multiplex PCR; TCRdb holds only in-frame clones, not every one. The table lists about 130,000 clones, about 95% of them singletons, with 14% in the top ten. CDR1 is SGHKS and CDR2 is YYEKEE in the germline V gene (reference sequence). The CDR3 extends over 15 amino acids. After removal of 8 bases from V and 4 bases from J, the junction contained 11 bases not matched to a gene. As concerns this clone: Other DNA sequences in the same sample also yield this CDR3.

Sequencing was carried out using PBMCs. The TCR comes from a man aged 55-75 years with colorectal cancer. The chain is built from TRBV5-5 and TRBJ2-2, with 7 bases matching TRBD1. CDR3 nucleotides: TGTGCCAGTAGCCGGGGACAGTCCCGCACCGGGGAGCTGTTTTTT. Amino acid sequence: CASSRGQSRTGELFF.